Detailed here is one TCR beta chain. Its matching antigen is unknown. This sample was taken from a study of T cell responses to AZD1222 COVID-19 vaccine. Germline V gene data show CDR1 as MDHEN and CDR2 as SYDVKM. V gave up 5 bases and J gave up 6 bases, with 14 bases separating them. The CDR3 sequence is 15 residues long. Points from the study as a whole: In the spike-specific TCR repertoire, nearly half reportedly target unmutated variant regions. The repertoires were collected only after the peak T cell response. Spike-specific TCR depth and breadth grew after two AZD1222 doses.

Here immunoSEQ multiplex PCR was the method, and the copy in TCRdb shows in-frame clones only, minus some. The sample has around 130,000 clones; approximately 85% are singletons. This sequence joins TRBV28 and TRBJ1-6; tentatively, D is TRBD1 (6 bases). The clonotype comes from an adult in good health. This specimen consisted of peripheral blood, obtained on day 0 of MenACWY control vaccination. The DNA of the CDR3 is TGTGCCAGCAGTCCTAGGGGGGGTGGTAATTCACCCCTCCACTTT. This codes for CASSPRGGGNSPLHF.